Each of the 6 T cell receptor beta chains below was sequenced from the same sample in a study of blood T cell repertoires in COVID-19. Repertoires were generated with immunoSEQ multiplex PCR, while TCRdb's copy carries only in-frame clones and drops some. Among around 180,000 clones listed, roughly 86% were seen once. Input material: peripheral blood. The receptor set was obtained from a man aged 35 to 55 with active or convalescent COVID-19.

This chain uses TRBV19 with TRBJ2-3; 9 bases are shared with TRBD1. Unmatched junction bases numbered 4, after V lost 6 bases and J lost 3 bases. The V gene's germline CDR1 is LNHDA and CDR2 SQIVND (reference sequence). This CDR3 comprises 14 residues. The CDR3 is CASRDRGLTDTQYF. The CDR3 DNA reads TGTGCCAGTAGGGACAGGGGCTTGACAGATACGCAGTATTTT.

This chain uses TRBV2 with TRBJ1-1, with TRBD1 as a possible D gene (5 bases). Germline V gene data show CDR1 as SNHLY and CDR2 as FYNNEI. The CDR3 runs 13 residues. The V end was cut by 4 bases, the J end by 3 bases, with 9 bases between. The CDR3: CASSVTTDTEAFF. Written as DNA, the CDR3 is TGTGCCAGCAGTGTAACGACAGACACTGAAGCTTTCTTT.

This clone is a singleton in its sample. This chain joins TRBV6-5 and TRBJ1-1; D remains unclear. CDR3 length: 12 amino acids. The V end was cut by 4 bases, the J end by 2 bases, with 5 bases between. CDR1 is MNHEY and CDR2 is SVGAGI in the germline V gene. The CDR3: CASSSPNTEAFF. The CDR3 coding sequence is TGTGCCAGCAGTTCCCCAAACACTGAAGCTTTCTTT.

V and J are TRBV19 and TRBJ1-6, with D possibly TRBD1 on 5 matching bases. The CDR3 sequence is 14 residues long. Trimming pared 4 bases from V and 7 bases from J, leaving 11 bases between. Germline V gives CDR1 LNHDA, CDR2 SQIVND (reference sequence). CDR3: CASSTQGNNSPLHF. CDR3 bases: TGTGCCAGTAGTACGCAGGGAAACAATTCACCCCTCCACTTT.

The chain couples TRBV5-1 to TRBJ2-5; 13 bases line up with TRBD2. Germline loops: CDR1 SGHRS, CDR2 YFSETQ. Trimming at V came to 5 bases and at J to 4 bases, leaving 8 bases not matched to a gene. CDR3 size: 16 residues. CDR3 region: CASRPSTSGGGETQYF. As DNA, the CDR3 is TGCGCCAGCAGGCCCTCCACTAGCGGGGGGGGAGAGACCCAGTACTTC. The full variable domain, its missing parts supplied by reference TRBV5-1 and TRBJ2-5, is KAGVTQTPRYLIKTRGQQVTLSCSPISGHRSVSWYQQTPGQGLQFLFEYFSETQRNKGNFPGRFSGRQFSNSRSEMNVSTLELGDSALYLCASRPSTSGGGETQYFGPGTRLLVL.

This rearrangement joins TRBV7-9 to TRBJ1-5; the match to TRBD1 covers 10 bases. Germline V gene sequence: CDR1 SEHNR, CDR2 FQNEAQ (reference sequence). The length of the CDR3 is 16 residues. After removal of 5 bases from V and 2 bases from J, the junction contained 6 bases not matched to a gene. DNA of the CDR3: TGTGCCAGCAGCCCATCGACAGGGGGCGGCAATCAGCCCCAGCATTTT. This codes for CASSPSTGGGNQPQHF.